A selection of T cell receptor beta chains follows, all from one sample in a study of radiotherapy plus CTLA-4 blockade in lung cancer. Produced via immunoSEQ multiplex PCR; TCRdb's table is partial and in-frame only. The table includes about 62,000 clones, approximately 80% detected once. This specimen consisted of peripheral blood, obtained from a patient treated with radiotherapy plus ipilimumab. The receptor source for this set is a human donor with non-small cell lung cancer who had a complete response to radiotherapy plus ipilimumab. CDR3s include the opening cysteine and the closing phenylalanine or tryptophan. The order of the fields is clone size, J gene, D gene, V gene, CDR3 protein, CDR3 DNA. D genes are given only for firm matches. A row's size may be missing; if present it is once, few, many or a size class.

-	TRBJ2-3	-	TRBV9	CASSQGRRADTQYF	TGTGCCAGCAGCCAAGGGAGGAGGGCAGATACGCAGTATTTT
-	TRBJ2-3	-	TRBV27	CASSSYFTDTQYF	TGTGCCAGCAGCTCTTATTTCACAGATACGCAGTATTTT
-	TRBJ1-5	-	TRBV25-1	CASSEVGWDNQPQHF	TGTGCCAGCAGTGAAGTTGGTTGGGACAATCAGCCCCAGCATTTT
-	TRBJ2-5	-	TRBV9	CASSVGEETQYF	TGTGCCAGCAGCGTAGGGGAAGAGACCCAGTACTTC
-	TRBJ2-1	-	TRBV4-1	CASSQSTSVSYNEQFF	TGCGCCAGCAGCCAATCCACTAGTGTCTCCTACAATGAGCAGTTCTTC
-	TRBJ1-2	-	TRBV9	CASSHGPRGYTF	TGTGCCAGCAGCCATGGGCCACGGGGTTACACCTTC
-	TRBJ2-3	-	TRBV5-1	CASSLAGSDLDTQYF	TGCGCCAGCAGCTTGGCCGGTAGCGATTTAGATACGCAGTATTTT
-	TRBJ1-1	-	TRBV11-2	CASSFGTTNTEAFF	TGTGCCAGCAGCTTCGGTACCACGAACACTGAAGCTTTCTTT
once	TRBJ1-1	-	TRBV19	CASSSVGAEAFF	TGTGCCAGTAGTTCGGTGGGGGCTGAAGCTTTCTTT
-	TRBJ1-2	-	TRBV7-8	CASSLQENYGYTF	TGTGCCAGCAGCCTGCAGGAGAACTATGGCTACACCTTC
-	TRBJ1-2	-	TRBV2	CASEVGTEISGYTF	TGTGCCAGCGAAGTGGGTACAGAGATATCTGGCTACACCTTC
-	TRBJ1-1	-	TRBV5-1	CASSSTGLTEAFF	TGCGCCAGCAGCTCAACAGGGTTGACCGAAGCTTTCTTT
-	TRBJ2-7	-	TRBV27	CASSPRQDSYEQYF	TGTGCCAGCAGTCCGCGACAGGATTCCTACGAGCAGTACTTC
-	TRBJ2-3	-	TRBV30	CAWSVGGPGTDTQYF	TGTGCCTGGAGTGTAGGAGGGCCGGGGACAGATACGCAGTATTTT